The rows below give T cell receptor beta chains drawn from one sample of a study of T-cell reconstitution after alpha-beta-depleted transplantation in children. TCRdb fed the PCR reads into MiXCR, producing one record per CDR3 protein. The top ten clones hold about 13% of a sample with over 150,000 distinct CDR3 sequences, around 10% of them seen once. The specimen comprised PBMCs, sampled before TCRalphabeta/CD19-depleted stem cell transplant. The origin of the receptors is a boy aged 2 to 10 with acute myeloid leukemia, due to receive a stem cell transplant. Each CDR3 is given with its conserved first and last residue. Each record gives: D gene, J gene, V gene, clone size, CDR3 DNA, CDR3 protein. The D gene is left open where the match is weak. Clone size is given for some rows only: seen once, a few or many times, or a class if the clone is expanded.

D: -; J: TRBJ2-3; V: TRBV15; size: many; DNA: TGTGCCACCAGCAGAGAAAGGGGGGGCGCAACAGATACGCAGTATTTT; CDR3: CATSRERGGATDTQYF
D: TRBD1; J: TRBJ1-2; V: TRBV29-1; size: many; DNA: TGCAGCGTTGAGCGGCAGGGGGCTTGGGGCTACACCTTC; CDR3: CSVERQGAWGYTF
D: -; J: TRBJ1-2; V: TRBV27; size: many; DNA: TGTGCCAGCAGCCAGACGGACAGAAACTATGGCTACACCTTC; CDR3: CASSQTDRNYGYTF
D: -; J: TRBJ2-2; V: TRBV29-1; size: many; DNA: TGCAGCGCATCCCCGGGGAGGAACACCGGGGAGCTGTTTTTT; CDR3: CSASPGRNTGELFF
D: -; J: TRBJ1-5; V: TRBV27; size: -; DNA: TGTGCCAGCAGTTCCCTGGGGGAAACCGGTCAGCCCCAGCATTTT; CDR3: CASSSLGETGQPQHF
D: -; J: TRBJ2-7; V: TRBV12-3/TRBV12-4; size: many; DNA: TGTGCCAGCAGTTTATCCCGCTACGAGCAGTACTTC; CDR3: CASSLSRYEQYF
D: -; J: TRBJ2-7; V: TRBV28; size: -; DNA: TGTGCCAGCAGTTGGGTACCCGGGAGTACCTACGAGCAGTACTTC; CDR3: CASSWVPGSTYEQYF
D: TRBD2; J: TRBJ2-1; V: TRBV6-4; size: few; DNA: TGTGCCAGCAGTGACGGGACTAGCCCCAATGAGCAGTTCTTC; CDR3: CASSDGTSPNEQFF
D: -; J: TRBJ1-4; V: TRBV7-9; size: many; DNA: TGTGCCAGCAGCAGAGGGGGGACTAATGAAAAACTGTTTTTT; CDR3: CASSRGGTNEKLFF
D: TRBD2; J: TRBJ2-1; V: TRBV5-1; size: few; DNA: TGCGCCAGCAGCTTCGGACTAGCGACCCCCCGTGAGCAGTTCTTC; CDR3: CASSFGLATPREQFF
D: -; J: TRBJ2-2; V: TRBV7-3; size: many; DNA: TGTGCCAGCAGCTTAAGTGGCACCGGGGAGCTGTTTTTT; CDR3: CASSLSGTGELFF
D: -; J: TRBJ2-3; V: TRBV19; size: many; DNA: TGTGCCAGTAGTATAGTAGGCCTCACAGATACGCAGTATTTT; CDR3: CASSIVGLTDTQYF
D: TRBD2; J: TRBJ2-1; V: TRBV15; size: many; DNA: TGTGCCACCAGCAGAAATGGGATTGGGACTAGCGGGAGAGATGAGCAGTTCTTC; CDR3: CATSRNGIGTSGRDEQFF
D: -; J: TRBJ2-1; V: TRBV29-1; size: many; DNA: TGCAGCGTCTGCGAGTCGGGCAACAATGAGCAGTTCTTC; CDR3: CSVCESGNNEQFF
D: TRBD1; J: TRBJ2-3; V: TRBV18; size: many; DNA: TGTGCCAGCTCACAGCCGGGACAGAACCGAGATACGCAGTATTTT; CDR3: CASSQPGQNRDTQYF
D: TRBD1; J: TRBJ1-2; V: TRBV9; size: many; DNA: TGTGCCAGCAGCGGCTCGGAGGCGGGACAGAACTATGGCTACACCTTC; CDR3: CASSGSEAGQNYGYTF
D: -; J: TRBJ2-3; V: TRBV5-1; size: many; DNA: TGCGCCAGCAGCCTAATGGGGAGATTAGGCACAGATACGCAGTATTTT; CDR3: CASSLMGRLGTDTQYF
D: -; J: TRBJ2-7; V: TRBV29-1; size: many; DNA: TGCAGCGGCCGGGACCCTCGATCCTACGAGCAGTACTTC; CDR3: CSGRDPRSYEQYF
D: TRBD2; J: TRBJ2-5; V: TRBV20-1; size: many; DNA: TGCAGTGCCACCTCAGCGGGGGGGACTGGGGAGACCCAGTACTTC; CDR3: CSATSAGGTGETQYF
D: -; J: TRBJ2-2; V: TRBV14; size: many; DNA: TGTGCCAGCAGCCAAGTCCACACCGGGGAGCTGTTTTTT; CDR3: CASSQVHTGELFF
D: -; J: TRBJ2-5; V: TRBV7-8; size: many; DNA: TGTGCCAGCAGCTTAGCTTGGGGGCGCAAAGAGACCCAGTACTTC; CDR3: CASSLAWGRKETQYF
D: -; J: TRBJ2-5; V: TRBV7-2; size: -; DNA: TGTGCCAGCAGCCAGTACGAGACCCAGTACTTC; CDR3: CASSQYETQYF
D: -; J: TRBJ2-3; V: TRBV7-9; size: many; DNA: TGTGCCAGCAGTTTTAGACCGAGCACAGATACGCAGTATTTT; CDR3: CASSFRPSTDTQYF
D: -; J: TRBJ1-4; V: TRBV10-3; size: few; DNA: TGTGCCGCACAAAATGCGGGCGAAAAACTGTTTTTT; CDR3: CAAQNAGEKLFF
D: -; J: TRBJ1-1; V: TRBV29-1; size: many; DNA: TGCAGCGTTGGGGGGTATCGGGCGAACACTGAAGCTTTCTTT; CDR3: CSVGGYRANTEAFF
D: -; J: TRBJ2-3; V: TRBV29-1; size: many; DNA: TGCAGCGTTGACAGGCGGGAAGCGGGCACAGATACGCAGTATTTT; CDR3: CSVDRREAGTDTQYF
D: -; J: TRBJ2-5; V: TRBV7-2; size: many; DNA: TGTGCCAGCAGGGGCCACAACCAAGAGACCCAGTACTTC; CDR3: CASRGHNQETQYF
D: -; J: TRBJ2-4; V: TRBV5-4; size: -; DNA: TGTGCCAGCAGCCTTGGCCGTTACGGGGACAAGTATAACATTCAGTACTTC; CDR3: CASSLGRYGDKYNIQYF
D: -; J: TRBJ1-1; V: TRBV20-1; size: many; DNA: TGCAGTGCTTACAGGGCTCCCTTCAGCACTGAAGCTTTCTTT; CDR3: CSAYRAPFSTEAFF
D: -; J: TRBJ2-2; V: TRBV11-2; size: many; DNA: TGTGCCAGCAGCTTTCGCGGGGAGCTGTTTTTT; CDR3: CASSFRGELFF
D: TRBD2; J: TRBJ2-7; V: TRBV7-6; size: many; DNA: TGTGCCAGCAGCTTAGCGCTAGCGGGCTACGAGCAGTACTTC; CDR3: CASSLALAGYEQYF
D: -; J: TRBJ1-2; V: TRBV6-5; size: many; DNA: TGTGCCAGCAGCCAGTCCGGGATCCGTGGCTACACCTTC; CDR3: CASSQSGIRGYTF
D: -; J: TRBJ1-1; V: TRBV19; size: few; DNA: TGTGCCAGTACCCATGAGGTATGGGCTGAAGCTTTCTTT; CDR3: CASTHEVWAEAFF
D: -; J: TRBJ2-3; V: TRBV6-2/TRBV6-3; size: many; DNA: TGTGCCATAGGGGAGGATACAGATACGCAGTATTTT; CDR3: CAIGEDTDTQYF
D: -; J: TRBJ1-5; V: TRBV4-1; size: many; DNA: TGCGCCAGCAGCCAAGAGCATCCCTATAGCAATCAGCCCCAGCATTTT; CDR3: CASSQEHPYSNQPQHF
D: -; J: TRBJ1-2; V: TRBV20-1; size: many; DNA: TGCAGTGCTTATATCGGCCGAGGGCCCTATGGCTACACCTTC; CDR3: CSAYIGRGPYGYTF
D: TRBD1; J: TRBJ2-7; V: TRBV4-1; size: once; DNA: TGCGCCAGCAGCCAAGAAGGGGTGCGACAGGGTGCCCCCTACGAGCAGTACTTC; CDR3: CASSQEGVRQGAPYEQYF
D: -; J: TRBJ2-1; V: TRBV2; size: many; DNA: TGTGCCAGAGAAGACAGCTACAATGAGCAGTTCTTC; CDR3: CAREDSYNEQFF
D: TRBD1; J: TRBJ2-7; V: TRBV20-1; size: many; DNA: TGCAGTGCTAGAAGTGGACAGGGCTACGAGCAGTACTTC; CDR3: CSARSGQGYEQYF
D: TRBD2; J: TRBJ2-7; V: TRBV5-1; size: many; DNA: TGCGCCAGCAGCGCATTCACAGGACTAGCGGGAGAGGTCGAGCAGTACTTC; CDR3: CASSAFTGLAGEVEQYF
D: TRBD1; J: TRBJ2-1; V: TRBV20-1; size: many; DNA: TGCAGTGCTAAGACAGGGTACGCCCCCTACAATGAGCAGTTCTTC; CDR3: CSAKTGYAPYNEQFF